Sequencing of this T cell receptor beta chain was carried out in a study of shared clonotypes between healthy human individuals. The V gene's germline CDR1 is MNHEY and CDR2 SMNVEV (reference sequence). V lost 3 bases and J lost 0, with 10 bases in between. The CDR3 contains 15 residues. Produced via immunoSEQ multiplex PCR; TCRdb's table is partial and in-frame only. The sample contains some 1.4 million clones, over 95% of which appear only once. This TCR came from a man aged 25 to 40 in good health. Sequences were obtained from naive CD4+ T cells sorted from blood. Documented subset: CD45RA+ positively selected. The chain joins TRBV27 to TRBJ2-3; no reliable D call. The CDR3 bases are TGTGCCAGCAGTTTCGGCAGACCTAGCACAGATACGCAGTATTTT. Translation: CASSFGRPSTDTQYF.